These T cell receptor beta chains were read from a single sample in a study of T cells in localized non-small cell lung cancer. The table came from immunoSEQ multiplex PCR; TCRdb's copy has only in-frame clones and leaves some out. This sample has approximately 21,000 clones, with approximately 86% found just once. The sample here was peripheral blood mononuclear cells, taken before any cancer treatment. Receptors originate from a male donor older than 55 with stage II lung adenocarcinoma. Each CDR3 is given with its conserved first and last residue. A D gene is named only where the DNA matches it firmly. Size values are once, few and many counts, or a class for expanded clones, and some rows have none.

d_gene: TRBD1; v_gene: TRBV4-2; j_gene: TRBJ2-5; abundance: NA; CDR3aa: CASSRNDRESETQYF; CDR3nt: TGTGCCAGCAGCCGGAACGACAGGGAGTCGGAGACCCAGTACTTC
d_gene: TRBD2; v_gene: TRBV28; j_gene: TRBJ2-7; abundance: NA; CDR3aa: CASSPSGRALSYEQYF; CDR3nt: TGTGCCAGCAGTCCCAGCGGGAGGGCCTTGAGCTACGAGCAGTACTTC
d_gene: NA; v_gene: TRBV5-6; j_gene: TRBJ2-7; abundance: NA; CDR3aa: CASSFAGQEQYF; CDR3nt: TGTGCCAGCAGCTTTGCGGGCCAAGAGCAGTACTTC
d_gene: NA; v_gene: TRBV28; j_gene: TRBJ2-1; abundance: NA; CDR3aa: CASRKGLNNEQFF; CDR3nt: TGTGCCAGCCGAAAAGGCCTAAACAATGAGCAGTTCTTC
d_gene: NA; v_gene: TRBV9; j_gene: TRBJ1-5; abundance: few; CDR3aa: CASSCRLQPQHF; CDR3nt: TGTGCCAGCAGCTGCAGGTTGCAGCCCCAGCATTTT
d_gene: NA; v_gene: TRBV2; j_gene: TRBJ2-1; abundance: once; CDR3aa: CASGSDSVHNEQFF; CDR3nt: TGTGCCAGCGGCAGTGACAGTGTGCACAATGAGCAGTTCTTC
d_gene: TRBD1; v_gene: TRBV5-1; j_gene: TRBJ2-3; abundance: NA; CDR3aa: CASSMDRGIDTQYF; CDR3nt: TGCGCCAGCAGCATGGACAGGGGAATAGATACGCAGTATTTT
d_gene: TRBD2; v_gene: TRBV4-1; j_gene: TRBJ2-3; abundance: NA; CDR3aa: CASSQDRGLAAKRDTQYF; CDR3nt: TGCGCCAGCAGCCAAGATCGGGGACTAGCGGCAAAGAGGGATACGCAGTATTTT
d_gene: NA; v_gene: TRBV29-1; j_gene: TRBJ2-3; abundance: NA; CDR3aa: CSVRTSYTDTQYF; CDR3nt: TGCAGCGTACGCACCTCTTACACAGATACGCAGTATTTT
d_gene: NA; v_gene: TRBV29-1; j_gene: TRBJ2-3; abundance: NA; CDR3aa: CSVLGLSGTDTQYF; CDR3nt: TGCAGCGTTCTGGGACTCTCGGGCACAGATACGCAGTATTTT
d_gene: TRBD2; v_gene: TRBV29-1; j_gene: TRBJ2-7; abundance: NA; CDR3aa: CSVRSGRSEQYF; CDR3nt: TGCAGCGTTCGTAGCGGGAGATCGGAGCAGTACTTC
d_gene: TRBD2; v_gene: TRBV6-4; j_gene: TRBJ2-2; abundance: medium-sized; CDR3aa: CASKPSGRNTGELFF; CDR3nt: TGTGCCAGCAAACCTAGCGGGAGGAACACCGGGGAGCTGTTTTTT
d_gene: NA; v_gene: TRBV27; j_gene: TRBJ2-5; abundance: NA; CDR3aa: CASSPSIGKTQYF; CDR3nt: TGTGCCAGCAGTCCATCGATCGGGAAGACCCAGTACTTC
d_gene: NA; v_gene: TRBV5-1; j_gene: TRBJ1-1; abundance: NA; CDR3aa: CASSLDILNTEAFF; CDR3nt: TGCGCCAGCAGCTTGGACATCTTGAACACTGAAGCTTTCTTT
d_gene: NA; v_gene: TRBV27; j_gene: TRBJ2-5; abundance: NA; CDR3aa: CASSLSSPEETQYF; CDR3nt: TGTGCCAGCAGTTTATCGTCCCCTGAAGAGACCCAGTACTTC
d_gene: NA; v_gene: TRBV6-6; j_gene: TRBJ1-5; abundance: NA; CDR3aa: CASSSSGGGPQHF; CDR3nt: TGTGCCAGCAGCTCCTCCGGAGGGGGGCCCCAGCATTTT
d_gene: NA; v_gene: TRBV28; j_gene: TRBJ1-2; abundance: once; CDR3aa: CASQAWDGYYGYTF; CDR3nt: TGTGCCAGTCAGGCTTGGGACGGCTACTATGGCTACACCTTC
d_gene: TRBD1; v_gene: TRBV11-2; j_gene: TRBJ1-2; abundance: NA; CDR3aa: CASSLSGGGAGEGYTF; CDR3nt: TGTGCCAGCAGCTTATCAGGAGGGGGCGCGGGAGAGGGCTACACCTTC
d_gene: NA; v_gene: TRBV4-1; j_gene: TRBJ2-1; abundance: NA; CDR3aa: CASSYRFGASSYNEQFF; CDR3nt: TGCGCCAGCAGCTACCGGTTCGGGGCTAGCTCCTACAATGAGCAGTTCTTC
d_gene: NA; v_gene: TRBV7-4; j_gene: TRBJ2-1; abundance: few; CDR3aa: CASSHELAPYNEQFF; CDR3nt: TGTGCCAGCAGCCACGAGCTAGCACCCTACAATGAGCAGTTCTTC
d_gene: TRBD1; v_gene: TRBV5-1; j_gene: TRBJ2-3; abundance: NA; CDR3aa: CASSLDRGVDLPSTDTQYF; CDR3nt: TGCGCCAGCAGCTTAGACAGGGGCGTCGATCTCCCAAGCACAGATACGCAGTATTTT
d_gene: TRBD1; v_gene: TRBV9; j_gene: TRBJ2-1; abundance: NA; CDR3aa: CASSVQGANEQFF; CDR3nt: TGTGCCAGCAGCGTGCAGGGGGCGAATGAGCAGTTCTTC